This entry lists 22 T cell receptor beta chains sequenced from one sample in a study of OX40 agonist ivuxolimab in advanced cancers. Clones were read by immunoSEQ multiplex PCR, and TCRdb kept only the in-frame ones, dropping some. The table shows roughly 67,000 clones, with about 79% occurring only once. This specimen was CD4+ or CD8+ T cells sorted from blood, taken in a trial of the OX40 agonist ivuxolimab. Receptors were obtained from an adult with an advanced solid tumor such as melanoma, head and neck, liver or kidney cancer.

This chain uses TRBV20-1 with TRBJ2-5; D remains unclear. The germline CDR1 and CDR2 sequences are DFQATT and SNEGSKA (reference sequence). This CDR3 contains 11 residues. Trimming stripped 6 bases from V and 11 bases from J, with 16 bases between. The CDR3 loop reads CSAALTPSQYF. Written as DNA, the CDR3 is TGCAGTGCCGCTCTGACCCCTTCGCAGTACTTC.

This chain joins TRBV12-5 and TRBJ2-1; 12 positions agree with TRBD2. V lost 0 bases and J lost 6; bases outside the gene matches: 3. The CDR3 is 16 residues long. Germline-derived CDR1 and CDR2 are LGHNT and FRNRAP. DNA of the CDR3: TGTGCTAGTGGTTTGGTAAGGACTAGCGGGATCAATGAGCAGTTCTTC. This gives the protein CASGLVRTSGINEQFF. The full variable domain, in which reference TRBV12-5 and TRBJ2-1 provide the parts outside the CDR3, is DARVTQTPRHKVTEMGQEVTMRCQPILGHNTVFWYRQTMMQGLELLAYFRNRAPLDDSGMPKDRFSAEMPDATLATLKIQPSEPRDSAVYFCASGLVRTSGINEQFFGPGTRLTVL.

The rearrangement uses TRBV30 and TRBJ2-7, with D maybe TRBD2 (5 bases). V was pared by 3 bases and J by 2 bases, with 11 bases between. The CDR3 is made up of 13 amino acids. CDR1 GTSNPN and CDR2 SVGIG come from the germline V gene (reference sequence). The CDR3, as DNA: TGTGCCTGGAGCGCGGACTGGACCTACGAGCAGTACTTC. Amino acids: CAWSADWTYEQYF.

The rearrangement joins TRBV13 to TRBJ2-1, with 11 bases that match TRBD1. The V gene's germline CDR1 is PRHDT and CDR2 FYEKMQ (reference sequence). The trim removed 6 bases at V and 6 bases at J, leaving 10 bases unmatched. CDR3 length: 16 amino acids. Written as DNA, the CDR3 is TGTGCCAGCAGGTTTCCGGGACAGGGGGGGAGCAATGAGCAGTTCTTC. It translates to CASRFPGQGGSNEQFF.

V usage is TRBV9 and J usage is TRBJ2-5; D remains ambiguous. This CDR3 has 14 residues. Trimming removed 6 bases at V and 5 bases at J, with 17 bases between. CDR1 and CDR2 (germline): SGDLS, YYNGEE. CDR3 DNA sequence: TGTGCCAGCACCCCTGAGCCAGTTTGGGAGACCCAGTACTTC. Its protein product is CASTPEPVWETQYF.

The rearrangement joins TRBV15 to TRBJ2-1, with D tentatively TRBD1 or TRBD2 (6 bases each). Per the germline V gene, CDR1 is LNHNV and CDR2 is YYDKDF (reference sequence). Trimming took 0 bases from V and 3 from J, leaving 9 bases between them. The CDR3 has 15 amino acids. The CDR3 DNA sequence: TGTGCCACCAGCAGAGACAGGGGAGGCTACAATGAGCAGTTCTTC. It is translated as CATSRDRGGYNEQFF.

V usage is TRBV28 and J usage is TRBJ2-5, with TRBD1 matching over 9 bases. This CDR3 is 14 amino acids long. Trimming took 6 bases from V and 4 from J; bases not matched to a gene: 6. Germline values: CDR1 MDHEN, CDR2 SYDVKM. The CDR3 nucleotides are TGTGCCAGCAGCTTCCGGGACAGGGCAGAGACCCAGTACTTC. Translation: CASSFRDRAETQYF.

The chain links TRBV4-2 to TRBJ2-7; D is undetermined. Trimming cost V 4 bases and J 3 bases, with 10 bases left between them. Per germline, CDR1 LGHNA and CDR2 YNFKEQ. The CDR3 extends over 13 amino acids. This chain's CDR3 is CASSPEQFYEQYF. The CDR3 nucleotides read TGTGCCAGCAGCCCAGAGCAGTTCTACGAGCAGTACTTC.

V usage is TRBV28 and J usage is TRBJ1-1; possibly TRBD1 for D (5 bases). V lost 2 bases and J 4 bases, leaving 8 bases between the germline ends. Germline V gives CDR1 MDHEN, CDR2 SYDVKM. CDR3 length: 13 amino acids. For the CDR3, the DNA is TGTGCCAGCAGTTTACGGGGGACCACTGAAGCTTTCTTT. Protein sequence: CASSLRGTTEAFF.

V is TRBV28 and J is TRBJ1-2; D not certain. This CDR3 has 12 amino acids. V was trimmed by 3 bases and J by 7 bases, leaving 9 bases between them. Germline V gene lookup returns CDR1 MDHEN and CDR2 SYDVKM. CDR3 DNA sequence: TGTGCCAGCAGTTTGGGTGGACGTGGCTACACCTTC. Translating it yields CASSLGGRGYTF.

CDR3 residues: CASSFGFLTGPSYEQYF. CDR3 sequence (DNA): TGTGCCAGCAGCTTTGGTTTCCTAACAGGGCCCTCCTACGAGCAGTACTTC. The chain is built from TRBV13 and TRBJ2-7; weak D call: TRBD1 (6 bases). Looked up from germline, CDR1 is PRHDT and CDR2 is FYEKMQ (reference sequence). CDR3 length: 17 residues. V lost 3 bases to trimming and J lost 0 bases, with 18 bases between them. The full variable domain, completed using reference TRBV13 and TRBJ2-7, is AAGVIQSPRHLIKEKRETATLKCYPIPRHDTVYWYQQGPGQDPQFLISFYEKMQSDKGSIPDRFSAQQFSDYHSELNMSSLELGDSALYFCASSFGFLTGPSYEQYFGPGTRLTVT.

The chain has TRBV11-2 and TRBJ2-7, with D possibly TRBD1 on 5 matching bases. The CDR3 is made up of 10 amino acids. Trimming pared 11 bases from V and 5 bases from J, leaving 10 bases between. Germline CDR1 SGHAT, CDR2 FQNNGV. The CDR3 loop is CARQQDEQYF. Written as DNA, the CDR3 is TGTGCCCGACAACAGGACGAGCAGTACTTC.

The gene calls are TRBV5-1 and TRBJ1-2, with 7 positions matching TRBD1. The CDR3 is 16 amino acids. J lost 4 bases, V lost 1 base, and 10 bases had no gene match. Germline assignment: CDR1 SGHRS and CDR2 YFSETQ. CDR3 protein: CASSLPGRGSGYGYTF. The DNA for the CDR3 is TGCGCCAGCAGCTTGCCCGGCAGGGGGAGTGGCTATGGCTACACCTTC.

V is TRBV7-4 and J is TRBJ1-4; D gene unclear. Germline V gene lookup returns CDR1 SGHVT and CDR2 SQSDAQ. The CDR3 sequence is 16 residues long. Trimming stripped 2 bases from V and 3 bases from J, with 13 bases between. DNA of the CDR3: TGTGCCAGCAGCTTAAACCCAGTCGAGCCTAATGAAAAACTGTTTTTT. This gives the protein CASSLNPVEPNEKLFF.

The chain has TRBV4-3 and TRBJ1-1; 8 bases align to TRBD1. Germline V gives CDR1 LGHNA, CDR2 YSLEER. The CDR3 extends over 14 amino acids. After removal of 5 bases from V and 5 bases from J, the junction contained 7 bases not matched to a gene. The CDR3 DNA sequence: TGCGCCAGCAGCGCGTCTACAGGGGGAACTGAAGCTTTCTTT. Amino acid sequence: CASSASTGGTEAFF.

The V and J genes are TRBV29-1 and TRBJ2-7; 11 nucleotides match TRBD2. The CDR3 loop spans 18 amino acids. CDR1 is SQVTM and CDR2 is ANQGSEA in the germline V gene. V was pared by 6 bases and J by 3 bases, with 19 bases of the junction left unmatched. CDR3 region: CSVVAGGSLSYGFYEQYF. The CDR3 DNA follows: TGCAGCGTGGTAGCGGGAGGGTCTCTAAGTTATGGGTTCTACGAGCAGTACTTC.

The chain has TRBV7-2 and TRBJ2-5; D is undetermined. The ends were cut back, 5 bases at V and 7 bases at J, with 14 bases in the middle. CDR1 is SGHTA and CDR2 is FQGNSA in the germline V gene. The CDR3 is 13 amino acids. The CDR3 here is CASSPDPDGTQYF. In DNA form, the CDR3 reads TGTGCCAGCAGCCCGGACCCAGACGGGACCCAGTACTTC.

The table lists this clone with a few counts. The J gene is TRBJ2-2, the V gene TRBV19, with TRBD2 identical over 8 bases. The CDR3 length is 15 residues. Trimming removed 6 bases from V and 3 bases from J; junction bases left unmatched: 6. Germline-derived CDR1 and CDR2 are LNHDA and SQIVND (reference sequence). In DNA form, the CDR3 reads TGTGCCAGTAGCCGGCGGGGGGCTGACACCGGGGAGCTGTTTTTT. This gives the protein CASSRRGADTGELFF.

J is TRBJ2-2 and V is TRBV7-9; D gene uncertain. Trimming shortened V by 5 bases and J by 2 bases, and 12 bases separated the two germline ends. CDR1 SEHNR and CDR2 FQNEAQ come from the germline V gene (reference sequence). CDR3 length: 15 amino acids. CDR3 loop: CASSERVGNTGELFF. CDR3 nucleotides: TGTGCCAGCAGCGAGCGAGTGGGCAACACCGGGGAGCTGTTTTTT. Combining the CDR3 with reference TRBV7-9 and TRBJ2-2 gives the whole variable domain DTGVSQNPRHKITKRGQNVTFRCDPISEHNRLYWYRQTLGQGPEFLTYFQNEAQLEKSRLLSDRFSAERPKGSFSTLEIQRTEQGDSAMYLCASSERVGNTGELFFGEGSRLTVL.

This chain connects TRBV7-9 to TRBJ2-5; D call uncertain. The germline V and J ends were trimmed by 0 bases and 4 bases, with 9 bases remaining between them. Germline V gene sequence: CDR1 SEHNR, CDR2 FQNEAQ (reference sequence). The CDR3 is 14 amino acids. The CDR3 protein is CASSLAAGVETQYF. The CDR3 DNA reads TGTGCCAGCAGCTTAGCAGCTGGAGTAGAGACCCAGTACTTC.

The J gene is TRBJ2-7, the V gene TRBV5-1, with a weak D call TRBD2 (7 bases). Germline CDR1 is SGHRS and CDR2 is YFSETQ. Trimming removed 4 bases at V and 6 bases at J, with 17 bases between. This CDR3 comprises 14 residues. The CDR3 nucleotides read TGCGCCAGCAGCCCTACTAGCGAGGGGGGCGAGCAGTACTTC. Its translation is CASSPTSEGGEQYF. The full variable domain, rest sourced from reference TRBV5-1 and TRBJ2-7, is KAGVTQTPRYLIKTRGQQVTLSCSPISGHRSVSWYQQTPGQGLQFLFEYFSETQRNKGNFPGRFSGRQFSNSRSEMNVSTLELGDSALYLCASSPTSEGGEQYFGPGTRLTVT.

This chain links TRBV28 with TRBJ2-4; 8 bases line up with TRBD2. CDR1 and CDR2 from the germline V gene are MDHEN and SYDVKM. J lost 1 base, V lost 7 bases, and 12 bases had no gene match. CDR3 length: 17 residues. The CDR3 protein is CASNAGSGRWAKNIQYF. As DNA, the CDR3 is TGTGCCAGCAATGCCGGGAGCGGGAGATGGGCCAAAAACATTCAGTACTTC.